What follows describes a single TCR beta chain. Other DNA sequences in this sample translate to the same CDR3. In the original processing: Estimation of nucleated cell counts was performed using reference gene primer amplification. Repertoires were generated with immunoSEQ multiplex PCR, while TCRdb's copy carries only in-frame clones and drops some. The D gene and trimming were derived from the DNA, and the V and J assignments and clone size from that table. The repertoire holds under 250,000 clones, with 86% as singletons. This sample is part of a study of blood T cell repertoires in COVID-19. On the study more broadly: T cells, B-cell-depleted T cells, or PBMCs supplied cDNA or gDNA.

V shed 4 bases and J shed 0 bases, with 10 bases lying between them. The CDR3 loop spans 15 amino acids. The V gene's germline CDR1 is SGHTA and CDR2 FQGNSA. This receptor was taken from a woman aged 80 or over with COVID-19, enrolled during active disease. The rearrangement uses TRBV7-2 and TRBJ1-3; D is perhaps TRBD1 (5 bases). Source material: peripheral blood. The CDR3 is CASSSQGGSGNTIYF. The CDR3 bases are TGTGCCAGCAGCTCTCAGGGAGGCTCTGGAAACACCATATATTTT.